Below, 7 T cell receptor beta chains from the same sample are listed, as sequenced in a study of T cell responses to AZD1222 COVID-19 vaccine. Generated by immunoSEQ multiplex PCR, the TCRdb table keeps only in-frame clones and is missing some. The table shows 150,000 to 200,000 clones, with almost 95% occurring only once. The sample was peripheral blood, taken on day 0 of AZD1222 vaccination. The receptor set was obtained from an adult in good health.

J is TRBJ2-1 and V is TRBV19; possibly TRBD2 for D (5 bases). CDR3 length: 17 residues. V lost 0 bases and J 0 bases, leaving 12 bases between the germline ends. CDR1 LNHDA and CDR2 SQIVND come from the germline V gene (reference sequence). Here the CDR3 reads CASSIDPPGSSYNEQFF. The CDR3, as DNA: TGTGCCAGTAGTATAGATCCCCCGGGGAGCTCCTACAATGAGCAGTTCTTC. Looking up the rest from reference TRBV19 and TRBJ2-1 gives the full variable domain: DGGITQSPKYLFRKEGQNVTLSCEQNLNHDAMYWYRQDPGQGLRLIYYSQIVNDFQKGDIAEGYSVSREKKESFPLTVTSAQKNPTAFYLCASSIDPPGSSYNEQFFGPGTRLTVL.

V is TRBV10-3 and J is TRBJ1-2, with a possible D match to TRBD1 (5 bases). Trimming removed 0 bases at V and 10 bases at J, with 9 bases between. The CDR3 length is 12 residues. Germline CDR1 ENHRY, CDR2 SYGVKD. CDR3 sequence: CAISESGEDYTF. For the CDR3, the DNA is TGTGCCATCAGTGAGTCAGGGGAGGACTACACCTTC.

The chain links TRBV6-6 to TRBJ2-6, with a possible D match to TRBD1 (6 bases). The CDR3 is 16 amino acids. Germline CDR1 reads MNHNY; CDR2 reads SVGAGI (reference sequence). V was trimmed by 0 bases and J by 4 bases, leaving 10 bases between them. CDR3 in amino acids: CASSYSRQGGANVLTF. The CDR3 DNA is TGTGCCAGCAGTTACTCGAGGCAGGGGGGGGCCAACGTCCTGACTTTC.

The rearrangement uses TRBV19 and TRBJ1-5; 7 positions agree with TRBD1. Per germline, CDR1 LNHDA and CDR2 SQIVND (reference sequence). J lost 7 bases, V lost 2 bases, and 8 bases had no gene match. The CDR3 spans 15 residues. CDR3 DNA sequence: TGTGCCAGTAGTATAAACGGAGGGGGCGGCCAGCCCCAGCATTTT. Amino acids: CASSINGGGGQPQHF.

This clone came up a few times. The V and J genes are TRBV6-4 and TRBJ2-3, with 10 bases fitting TRBD2. Germline V gene lookup returns CDR1 MRHNA and CDR2 SNTAGT. Trimming at V came to 0 bases and at J to 4 bases, leaving 4 bases not matched to a gene. The CDR3 totals 16 residues. This chain's CDR3 is CASSDSESGGADTQYF. CDR3 DNA sequence: TGTGCCAGCAGTGACTCAGAGAGCGGGGGGGCAGATACGCAGTATTTT.

The CDR3 is CASSLQGLRMNTEAFF. The DNA for the CDR3 is TGTGCCAGCAGCTTACAGGGGCTCCGGATGAACACTGAAGCTTTCTTT. The rearrangement joins TRBV3-1 (or the pseudogene TRBV3-2) to TRBJ1-1, with 7 bases matching TRBD1. The CDR3 is 16 amino acids. V lost 5 bases to trimming and J lost 0 bases; unmatched junction nucleotides: 9. CDR1 is LGHDT, CDR2 YNNKEL, per germline (reference sequence).

The chain uses TRBV24-1 and TRBJ2-3, with 13 nucleotides matching TRBD2. CDR1 and CDR2 (germline): KGHDR, SFDVKD. The CDR3 runs to 15 residues. The trim removed 9 bases at V and 2 bases at J, leaving 4 bases unmatched. The CDR3 coding sequence is TGTGCCACCGCAGGACTAGCGGGGGACACAGATACGCAGTATTTT. Protein sequence: CATAGLAGDTDTQYF.